A single T cell receptor (beta chain) is shown here with its context. The antigen remains unidentified. Trimming shortened V by 3 bases and J by 8 bases, and 16 bases separated the two germline ends. From germline, CDR1 is MDHEN and CDR2 SYDVKM. This CDR3 spans 15 amino acids. The authors sequenced TCR beta from blood CD8+ and CD4+ T cells. Random hexamers were used to reverse transcribe an amount of about 0.5 to 1 ug RNA. A multiplex approach, immunoSEQ multiplex PCR, amplified TCR beta CDR3 across 54 Vbeta and 13 Jbeta. TCRdb re-derived calls from the immunoSEQ multiplex PCR reads in MiXCR, one entry per CDR3 protein. The sample comprises about 300,000 distinct CDR3 sequences, almost 85% of which are singletons, and around 0.2% rests with the top ten. The data were taken from a study of CD8 T cells in Susac syndrome. Whole-study results and caveats: The study conceded that its TCR sequencing and HLA analysis involved relatively few individuals.

This rearrangement joins TRBV28 to TRBJ1-4; no definite D call. Material: CD8+ T cells from PBMCs. The source of this sequence is a human donor with multiple sclerosis. CDR3 protein: CASSLSPGRREKLFF. The DNA for the CDR3 is TGTGCCAGCAGTTTGAGTCCGGGCAGGCGGGAAAAACTGTTTTTT.